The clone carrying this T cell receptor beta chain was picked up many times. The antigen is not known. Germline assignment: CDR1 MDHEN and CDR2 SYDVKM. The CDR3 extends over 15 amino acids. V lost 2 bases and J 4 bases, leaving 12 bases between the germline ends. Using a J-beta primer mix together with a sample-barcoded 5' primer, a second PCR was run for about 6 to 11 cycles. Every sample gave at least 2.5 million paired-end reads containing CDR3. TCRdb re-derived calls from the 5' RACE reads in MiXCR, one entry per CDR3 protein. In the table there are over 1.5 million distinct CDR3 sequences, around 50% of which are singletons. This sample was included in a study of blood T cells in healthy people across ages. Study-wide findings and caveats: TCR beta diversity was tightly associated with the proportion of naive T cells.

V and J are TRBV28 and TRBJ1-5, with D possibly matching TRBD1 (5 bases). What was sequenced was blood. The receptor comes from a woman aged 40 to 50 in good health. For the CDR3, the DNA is TGTGCCAGCAGTTTAAGACCGGGACCTAATCAGCCCCAGCATTTT. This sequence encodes CASSLRPGPNQPQHF.